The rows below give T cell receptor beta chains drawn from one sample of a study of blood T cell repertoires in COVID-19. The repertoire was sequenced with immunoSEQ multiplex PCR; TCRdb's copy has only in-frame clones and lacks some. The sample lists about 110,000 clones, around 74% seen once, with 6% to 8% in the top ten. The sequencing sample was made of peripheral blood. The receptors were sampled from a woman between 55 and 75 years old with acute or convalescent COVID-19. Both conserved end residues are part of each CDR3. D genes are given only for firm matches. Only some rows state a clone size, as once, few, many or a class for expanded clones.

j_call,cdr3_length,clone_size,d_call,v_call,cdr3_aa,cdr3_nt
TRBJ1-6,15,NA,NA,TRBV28,CASSLPQGSSSPLHF,TGTGCCAGCAGTTTGCCACAGGGTAGCAGTTCACCCCTCCACTTT
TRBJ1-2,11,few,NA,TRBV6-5,CASRYTGGYTF,TGTGCCAGCAGATATACAGGTGGCTACACCTTC
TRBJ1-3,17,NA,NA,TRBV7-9,CASSLRTALSSGNTIYF,TGTGCCAGCAGCCTTCGGACAGCGCTGAGCTCTGGAAACACCATATATTTT
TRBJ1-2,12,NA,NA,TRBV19,CASTLGRFGYTF,TGTGCCAGTACTCTAGGGAGGTTTGGCTACACCTTC
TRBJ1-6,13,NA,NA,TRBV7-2,CASSQRTVSPLHF,TGTGCCAGCAGCCAACGGACAGTTTCACCCCTCCACTTT
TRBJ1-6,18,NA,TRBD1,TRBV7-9,CASSYGQGQGLDNSPLHF,TGTGCCAGCAGCTATGGACAGGGACAAGGTTTAGATAATTCACCCCTCCACTTT
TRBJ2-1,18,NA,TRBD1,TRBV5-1,CASSLAPATGSSYNEQFF,TGCGCCAGCAGCTTGGCCCCCGCGACAGGGAGCTCCTACAATGAGCAGTTCTTC
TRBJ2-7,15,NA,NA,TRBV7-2,CASSSLTTGNSEQYF,TGTGCCAGCAGCTCCCTAACAACAGGGAACAGCGAGCAGTACTTC
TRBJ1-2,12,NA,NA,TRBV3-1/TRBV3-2,CASSQPTGTYFF,TGTGCCAGCAGCCAACCTACCGGGACATATTTTTTC
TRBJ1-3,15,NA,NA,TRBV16,CASSQQTGYGNTIYF,TGTGCCAGCAGCCAACAAACAGGGTATGGAAACACCATATATTTT
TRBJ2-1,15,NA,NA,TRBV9,CASTDTGGDYNEQFF,TGTGCCAGCACCGATACAGGGGGGGACTACAATGAGCAGTTCTTC
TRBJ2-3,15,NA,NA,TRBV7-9,CASSLGLVLTDTQYF,TGTGCCAGCAGCTTAGGGCTAGTCCTCACAGATACGCAGTATTTT
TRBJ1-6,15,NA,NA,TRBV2,CASSERGLLNSPLHF,TGTGCCAGCAGTGAACGCGGCCTGCTGAATTCACCCCTCCACTTT
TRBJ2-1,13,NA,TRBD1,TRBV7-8,CASGTGGYGEQFF,TGTGCCAGCGGAACAGGGGGCTATGGTGAGCAGTTCTTC
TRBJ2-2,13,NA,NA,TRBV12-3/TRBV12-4,CASSLGGPGELFF,TGTGCCAGCAGTTTAGGGGGGCCCGGGGAGCTGTTTTTT